These 12 T cell receptor beta chains were sequenced from one sample in a study of T cell clonality in common variable immunodeficiency. This table comes from immunoSEQ multiplex PCR, and its TCRdb copy is limited to in-frame clones, with some not included. Reported are around 50,000 clones, none seen only once; the ten largest carry about 5%. The sequenced material came from peripheral blood mononuclear cells. These receptors were taken from a person aged 18 to 75 in good health.

This clone was recorded many times. The missing CDR3 end, 3 residues past where the read stops, is filled in from the germline J gene. The chain is built from TRBV19 and TRBJ1-4; D unclear. Germline values: CDR1 LNHDA, CDR2 SQIVND (reference sequence). V lost 5 bases to trimming and J lost 3 bases, with 10 bases between them. This CDR3 comprises 14 residues. Incomplete CDR3 DNA: TGTGCCAGTAGTCGGCAGGAGGCTAATGAAAAA. This codes for CASSRQEANEK. The whole CDR3 protein reads CASSRQEANEKLFF.

Concerning this clone itself: The read gets to within 3 residues of the CDR3 end, and the germline J gene fills in the rest. The rearrangement links TRBV6-1 to TRBJ1-2; D ambiguous. This CDR3 is built from 14 residues. Germline CDR1 reads MNHNS; CDR2 reads SASEGT. CDR3 loop: CASSDGEASYDYTF. The CDR3 bases that were read are TGTGCCAGCAGTGACGGGGAGGCTTCCTACGAC.

This clone showed up many times. The read gets to within 3 residues of the CDR3 end, and the germline J gene fills in the rest. The J gene is TRBJ1-1, the V gene TRBV6-4; no definite D call. The CDR3 loop spans 13 amino acids. V was cut by 4 bases and J by 1 base, with 7 bases left in between. Per the germline V gene, CDR1 is MRHNA and CDR2 is SNTAGT. CDR3 bases read: TGTGCCAGCAGTGTAGCAGAGAACACTGAA. Residues: CASSVAENTE. The whole CDR3 protein is CASSVAENTEAFF.

The sample holds many counts of this clone. Coverage ceases 3 residues before the CDR3 finishes, and the germline J gene fills in the end. This chain joins TRBV20-1 and TRBJ2-3, with 12 bases that match TRBD2. The CDR3 has 20 residues. Germline V gives CDR1 DFQATT, CDR2 SNEGSKA (reference sequence). V lost 1 base to trimming and J lost 2 bases; unmatched junction nucleotides: 16. The DNA read from the CDR3 is TGCAGTGCTAGAGGGGTGACTAGCGGGAGATTAAGGGGACACACAGATACG. Protein sequence: CSARGVTSGRLRGHTDT. The CDR3 as a whole reads CSARGVTSGRLRGHTDTQYF.

This clone was counted many times. The read halts 3 residues ahead of the CDR3 end, with the missing end drawn from the germline J gene. V gene TRBV20-1 combines with J gene TRBJ2-7, with TRBD1 identical over 7 bases. The CDR3 is made up of 14 amino acids. Germline V gene data show CDR1 as DFQATT and CDR2 as SNEGSKA (reference sequence). With V trimmed by 6 bases and J by 1 base, 9 bases remained unmatched. Partial CDR3 DNA: TGCAGTGCAGAACCAGGGGGTTATTCCTACGAG. This gives the protein CSAEPGGYSYE. The complete CDR3 reads CSAEPGGYSYEQYF.

This clone was seen ten or more times. The read ends 3 residues shy of where the CDR3 ends; the end is completed using the germline J gene. The rearrangement uses TRBV28 and TRBJ2-1; TRBD2 matches at 11 bases. The CDR3 runs to 15 residues. V lost 6 bases and J lost 2; bases outside the gene matches: 3. From germline, CDR1 is MDHEN and CDR2 SYDVKM. The CDR3 DNA, read in part, is TGTGCCAGCAGAGTAGCGGGAGGGGCCTACAATGAG. This gives the protein CASRVAGGAYNE. The complete CDR3 sequence is CASRVAGGAYNEQFF.

By sample fraction, this clone is medium-sized (0.01 to 0.1%). CDR3 sequence reads: CASSLGTGVNEKLFF. CDR3 bases read: TGCGCCAGCAGCTTGGGGACAGGGGTTAATGAAAAA. The rearrangement uses TRBV5-1 and TRBJ1-4; 9 bases fit TRBD1. Sequencing ends 3 residues short of the CDR3 end; the germline J gene provides the rest. Germline V gene lookup returns CDR1 SGHRS and CDR2 YFSETQ. The CDR3 is 15 amino acids. With 0 bases clipped from V and 4 bases from J, the junction kept 1 base outside the gene matches.

This clone occurred many times. The junction departs from germline at one end; a sequencing error may be responsible. The read terminates 3 residues ahead of where the CDR3 ends, so the germline J gene completes it. The rearrangement links TRBV4-2 to TRBJ2-2; weak D call: TRBD2 (6 bases). Germline V CDR1 and CDR2: LGHNA, YNFKEQ. The CDR3 loop spans 14 amino acids. Partial CDR3 DNA: TGCGCCAGCAGCCAGTACGGAGGGACCGGGGAG. Translating gives CASSQYGGTGE. The entire CDR3 protein reads CASSQYGGTGELFF.

This clone was detected many times. With the read ending 3 residues before the CDR3 end, the germline J gene is used to fill in that end. The V and J genes are TRBV29-1 and TRBJ2-5; 15 bases match TRBD2. Trimming at V came to 4 bases and at J to 3 bases, leaving 3 bases not matched to a gene. There are 15 residues in the CDR3. Germline V gene data show CDR1 as SQVTM and CDR2 as ANQGSEA. This chain's CDR3 is CSVAGTSGRKETQYF. Partial CDR3 DNA: TGCAGCGTTGCCGGGACTAGCGGGAGGAAAGAGACC.

This clone was recorded many times. The CDR3 end lies 3 residues beyond the end of the read and is filled in from the germline J gene. This chain links TRBV20-1 with TRBJ2-7; 11 bases map to TRBD2. V shed 4 bases and J 4 bases; nucleotides not matched to a gene: 6. This CDR3 is built from 14 residues. Germline V CDR1 and CDR2: DFQATT, SNEGSKA (reference sequence). CDR3: CSAISLAGAYEQYF. The part of the CDR3 DNA that was read is TGCAGTGCTATCTCACTAGCGGGAGCATACGAG.

This clone was recorded at least ten times. Coverage ceases 3 residues before the CDR3 finishes, and the germline J gene fills in the end. The chain couples TRBV2 to TRBJ2-7; 12 bases agree with TRBD2. Trimming cost V 6 bases and J 2 bases; bases outside gene matches: 2. CDR3 length equals 14 residues. Germline assignment: CDR1 SNHLY and CDR2 FYNNEI. Partial CDR3 DNA: TGTGCCAGCAGGACTAGCGGGGGAACCTACGAG. This translates into CASRTSGGTYE. The full CDR3 sequence reads CASRTSGGTYEQYF.

This clone has at least ten counts. The CDR3 end lies 3 residues beyond the end of the read and is filled in from the germline J gene. This rearrangement joins TRBV5-1 to TRBJ2-2, with D perhaps TRBD1 (6 bases). V shed 4 bases and J shed 5 bases, with 15 bases lying between them. The CDR3 has 15 amino acids. From germline, CDR1 is SGHRS and CDR2 YFSETQ. The part of the CDR3 DNA that was read is TGCGCCAGCAGCGCCGGGACACTCGATACCGGGGAG. Translating gives CASSAGTLDTGE. The entire CDR3 protein is CASSAGTLDTGELFF.